The rows below give T cell receptor beta chains drawn from one sample of a study of control samples from healthy donors and cancer patients. Assay used: immunoSEQ multiplex PCR; TCRdb lists only in-frame clones, some missing. In the table there are some 170,000 clones, around 94% of which are singletons. The sample was PBMCs. The receptor set was obtained from a man aged 60-69 years with colorectal cancer. Both conserved end residues are part of each CDR3. The D gene is left open where the match is weak. Part of the rows lack a size; the others show once, few, many or a class for expanded clones.

length	J	D	V	size	DNA	CDR3
14	TRBJ2-3	-	TRBV11-2	-	TGTGCCAGCAGCCAGATATCCTTCACAGATACGCAGTATTTT	CASSQISFTDTQYF
13	TRBJ2-7	-	TRBV12-3/TRBV12-4	-	TGTGCCAGGGTCCCTAGCGTTAACTACGAGCAGTACTTC	CARVPSVNYEQYF
13	TRBJ1-2	-	TRBV7-9	-	TGTGCCAGCAGCTTAGAACCAGGGTATGGCTACACCTTC	CASSLEPGYGYTF
19	TRBJ2-7	TRBD1	TRBV7-8	-	TGTGCCAGCAGCCTAGTGATGACCCCCGGGACAGGGGTAGGAGACGAGCAGTACTTC	CASSLVMTPGTGVGDEQYF
15	TRBJ1-2	-	TRBV2	-	TGTGCCAGCAGGACAAGCACAGGAACACTCTATGGCTACACCTTC	CASRTSTGTLYGYTF
13	TRBJ2-1	-	TRBV18	-	TGTGCCAGCTCACCATCCGGGCCCAATGAGCAGTTCTTC	CASSPSGPNEQFF
13	TRBJ1-3	-	TRBV7-2	-	TGTGCCAGCAGCCGGGACACTGAAAACACCATATATTTT	CASSRDTENTIYF
15	TRBJ1-1	-	TRBV25-1	-	TGTGCCAGCAGTGAAACCCTCAGGGGCCGCACTGAAGCTTTCTTT	CASSETLRGRTEAFF
13	TRBJ2-7	-	TRBV2	-	TGTGCCAGCAGAACGTTACAGGGATCCGAGCAGTACTTC	CASRTLQGSEQYF
18	TRBJ2-3	TRBD2	TRBV25-1	-	TGTGCCAGCACGGGACACCCAGGACTAGCGGGGGGCACAGATACGCAGTATTTT	CASTGHPGLAGGTDTQYF
16	TRBJ1-3	-	TRBV19	-	TGTGCCAGTAGTTTCGCCGGGCCGAGCTCTGGAAACACCATATATTTT	CASSFAGPSSGNTIYF
15	TRBJ2-1	TRBD1	TRBV6-4	-	TGTGCCAGCAGTGACTGGGGGACAGGGAACAATGAGCAGTTCTTC	CASSDWGTGNNEQFF
18	TRBJ2-3	-	TRBV19	-	TGTGCCAGTAGTATAGAGAGGGGGGCGGGGATAAACACAGATACGCAGTATTTT	CASSIERGAGINTDTQYF
15	TRBJ2-2	-	TRBV7-6	-	TGTGCCAGCAGTTTGTGGGGGAAACCCACCGGGGAGCTGTTTTTT	CASSLWGKPTGELFF
16	TRBJ2-1	TRBD2	TRBV5-1	-	TGCGCCAGCAGCTTGGCTATAGCGGGGGGTTACAATGAGCAGTTCTTC	CASSLAIAGGYNEQFF
11	TRBJ2-1	-	TRBV19	-	TGTGCCAGTAGATCGGTGAGTGAGCAGTTCTTC	CASRSVSEQFF
14	TRBJ1-1	-	TRBV6-2/TRBV6-3	-	TGTGCCAGCAGTCCCCAGGCCATGAACACTGAAGCTTTCTTT	CASSPQAMNTEAFF
17	TRBJ2-6	TRBD1	TRBV7-9	-	TGTGCCAGCAGCCCGGGACAGGGGGAACTGGGGGCCAACGTCCTGACTTTC	CASSPGQGELGANVLTF
12	TRBJ1-5	-	TRBV27	-	TGTGCCAGCAGTTTTCGGGATCAGCCCCAGCATTTT	CASSFRDQPQHF
15	TRBJ2-3	-	TRBV7-2	once	TGTGCCAGCAGCAATCAGGGTTTCGGGGGAGATACGCAGTATTTT	CASSNQGFGGDTQYF